This entry lists 10 T cell receptor beta chains sequenced from one sample in a study of cytomegalovirus exposure and HLA in healthy donors. This PCR relied on a set of 60 Vbeta primers and 13 Jbeta primers. Using immunoSEQ multiplex PCR, the repertoire was profiled, and TCRdb retains in-frame clones only, with some absent. The sample carries around 200,000 clones, about 80% recorded once. Sequencing used PBMCs. The receptor set was obtained from a male donor in good health and CMV-seronegative.

This sequence joins TRBV29-1 and TRBJ2-6; no definite D call. Germline V gene lookup returns CDR1 SQVTM and CDR2 ANQGSEA. V lost 6 bases to trimming and J lost 1 base, with 4 bases between them. CDR3 length: 12 residues. The CDR3 DNA reads TGCAGCGTCCTGTCTGGGGCCAACGTCCTGACTTTC. Translating gives CSVLSGANVLTF.

This chain uses TRBV28 with TRBJ2-1; TRBD1 agrees at 8 bases. Germline V gives CDR1 MDHEN, CDR2 SYDVKM. CDR3 size: 12 residues. V lost 9 bases, J lost 5 bases, and 3 bases stayed unmatched. CDR3 coding DNA: TGTGCCAGACGACAGGGGAACAATGAGCAGTTCTTC. This translates into CARRQGNNEQFF.

The chain combines TRBV6-1 with TRBJ2-4; D is ambiguous. Trimming shortened V by 3 bases and J by 0 bases, and 6 bases separated the two germline ends. The length of the CDR3 is 14 residues. Germline values: CDR1 MNHNS, CDR2 SASEGT. CDR3 residues: CASSDRGAKNIQYF. Written as DNA, the CDR3 is TGTGCCAGCAGTGACCGCGGAGCCAAAAACATTCAGTACTTC.

The rearrangement links TRBV2 to TRBJ2-7, with 7 bases identical to TRBD1. Germline CDR1 reads SNHLY; CDR2 reads FYNNEI. The CDR3 loop spans 12 amino acids. J gave up 2 bases and V 7 bases, and 2 bases lay outside the gene matches. The CDR3 DNA is TGTGCCAGCAAGCAGGGGGCCTACGAGCAGTACTTC. Translation gives CASKQGAYEQYF.

The V call is TRBV7-9, the J call TRBJ2-2; TRBD1 is a possible D gene (6 bases). Germline V lookup: CDR1 SEHNR, CDR2 FQNEAQ (reference sequence). CDR3 length equals 14 residues. V lost 5 bases to trimming and J lost 4 bases, with 11 bases between them. The CDR3 is CASSPGTSTGELFF. DNA of the CDR3: TGTGCCAGCAGCCCCGGGACAAGCACCGGGGAGCTGTTTTTT.

The chain combines TRBV30 with TRBJ1-1; weak D call: TRBD1 (6 bases). CDR1 is GTSNPN, CDR2 SVGIG, per germline (reference sequence). This CDR3 is built from 13 residues. Deletions cut 3 bases from V and 4 bases from J, with 12 bases between. The DNA for the CDR3 is TGTGCCTGGAGCCCAGGGGTGGGCACTGAAGCTTTCTTT. It yields the protein CAWSPGVGTEAFF.

CDR3 protein: CASSPISGAGSYEQYF. The CDR3 DNA follows: TGTGCCAGCAGTCCCATCAGTGGGGCTGGCTCCTACGAGCAGTACTTC. This chain links TRBV27 with TRBJ2-7; D may be TRBD1 (5 bases). Per germline, CDR1 MNHEY and CDR2 SMNVEV (reference sequence). V was cut by 5 bases and J by 0 bases, with 17 bases left in between. The CDR3 totals 16 residues.

The gene calls are TRBV7-3 and TRBJ2-3; maybe TRBD1 (5 bases). CDR3 length equals 13 residues. Trimming stripped 5 bases from V and 5 bases from J, with 11 bases between. Germline V gene sequence: CDR1 SGHTA, CDR2 FQGTGA. DNA for the CDR3: TGTGCCAGCAGCCTCGAAGGGGTAGATACGCAGTATTTT. This codes for CASSLEGVDTQYF.

V is TRBV9 and J is TRBJ1-4, with a possible D match to TRBD1 (6 bases). The CDR3 is 16 amino acids. Looked up from germline, CDR1 is SGDLS and CDR2 is YYNGEE. Trimming removed 3 bases from V and 0 bases from J, with 12 bases in between. CDR3 amino acids: CASSGTRQATNEKLFF. The CDR3 DNA follows: TGTGCCAGCAGCGGTACCCGACAGGCAACTAATGAAAAACTGTTTTTT.

The rearrangement links TRBV2 to TRBJ2-5; 11 bases align to TRBD2. Judging by the DNA end, TRBJ2-7 fits better; the J call may be wrong. Germline V gene data show CDR1 as SNHLY and CDR2 as FYNNEI. This CDR3 spans 16 amino acids. DNA for the CDR3: TGTGCCAGCAGTGAAGAGCGACTAGCGGGACTCTACGAGCAGTACTTC. Its translation is CASSEERLAGLYEQYF.